The present entry profiles one T cell receptor (beta chain) with its context. The antigen is unknown. CDR3 length equals 14 residues. V lost 5 bases and J lost 7; bases outside the gene matches: 8. Germline V gives CDR1 MNHEY, CDR2 SVGEGT. The data stem from a study of blood T cells in healthy people across ages. Whole-study results and caveats: Researchers deemed the diversity estimates from one million T cells underestimates.

With a J-beta primer mix and a sample-barcoded 5' primer, a second PCR ran about 7 to 11 cycles. Each cDNA molecule, via a template-switch adaptor with 12 random nucleotides, was tagged. TCRdb reprocessed the 5' RACE reads via MiXCR and lists one record per CDR3 protein. Of about 780,000 distinct CDR3 sequences listed, about 42% are singletons. The sample consisted of blood. The chain joins TRBV6-2 or TRBV6-3 to TRBJ1-5, with TRBD1 matching over 7 bases. The sequence came from a man aged 80 or over in good health. The chain's CDR3 is CASSDQDRVQPQHF. The CDR3 bases are TGTGCCAGCAGTGACCAAGACAGGGTCCAGCCCCAGCATTTT.